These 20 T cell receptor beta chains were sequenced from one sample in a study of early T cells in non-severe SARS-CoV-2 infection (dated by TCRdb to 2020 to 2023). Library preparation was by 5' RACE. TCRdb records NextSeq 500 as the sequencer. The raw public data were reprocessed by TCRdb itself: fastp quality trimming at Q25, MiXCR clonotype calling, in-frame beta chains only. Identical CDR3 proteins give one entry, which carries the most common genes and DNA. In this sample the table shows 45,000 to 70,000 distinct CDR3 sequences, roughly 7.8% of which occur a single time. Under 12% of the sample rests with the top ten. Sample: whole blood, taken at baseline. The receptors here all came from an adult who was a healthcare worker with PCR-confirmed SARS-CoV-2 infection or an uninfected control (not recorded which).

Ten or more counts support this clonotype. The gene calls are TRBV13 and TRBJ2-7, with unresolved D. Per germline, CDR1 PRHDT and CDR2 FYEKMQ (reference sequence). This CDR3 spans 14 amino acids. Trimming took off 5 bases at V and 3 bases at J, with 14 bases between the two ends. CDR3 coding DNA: TGTGCCAGCAGCCCAAGGACGGATCGCTACGAGCAGTACTTC. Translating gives CASSPRTDRYEQYF.

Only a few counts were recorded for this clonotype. CDR3 loop: CASSIPGVIPINSGNTIYF. The CDR3 region has the DNA TGTGCCAGTAGTATCCCGGGAGTAATACCGATTAACTCTGGAAACACCATATATTTT. The chain links TRBV19 to TRBJ1-3; D call uncertain. CDR1 and CDR2 from the germline V gene are LNHDA and SQIVND (reference sequence). V was shortened by 3 bases and J by 0 bases, with 21 bases between the two germline ends. The CDR3 is 19 amino acids. The variable domain in full, completed from reference TRBV19 and TRBJ1-3, reads DGGITQSPKYLFRKEGQNVTLSCEQNLNHDAMYWYRQDPGQGLRLIYYSQIVNDFQKGDIAEGYSVSREKKESFPLTVTSAQKNPTAFYLCASSIPGVIPINSGNTIYFGEGSWLTVV.

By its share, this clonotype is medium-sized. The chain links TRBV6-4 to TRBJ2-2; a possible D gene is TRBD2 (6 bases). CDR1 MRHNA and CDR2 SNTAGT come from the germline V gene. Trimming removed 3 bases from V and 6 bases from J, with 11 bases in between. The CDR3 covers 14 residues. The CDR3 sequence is CASSESPGAGELFF. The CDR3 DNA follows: TGTGCCAGCAGTGAATCCCCGGGAGCCGGGGAGCTGTTTTTT.

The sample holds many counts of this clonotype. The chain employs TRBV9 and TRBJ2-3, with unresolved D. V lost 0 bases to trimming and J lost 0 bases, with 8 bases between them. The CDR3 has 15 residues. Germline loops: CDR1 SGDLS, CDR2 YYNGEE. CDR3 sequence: CASSVDPASTDTQYF. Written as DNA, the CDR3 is TGTGCCAGCAGCGTAGACCCCGCAAGCACAGATACGCAGTATTTT.

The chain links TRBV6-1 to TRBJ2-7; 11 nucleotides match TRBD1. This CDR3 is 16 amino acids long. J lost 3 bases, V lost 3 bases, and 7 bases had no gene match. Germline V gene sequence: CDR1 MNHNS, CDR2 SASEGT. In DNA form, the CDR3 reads TGTGCCAGCAGTGAGTGGGGGACAGGGGGAGACTACGAGCAGTACTTC. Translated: CASSEWGTGGDYEQYF.

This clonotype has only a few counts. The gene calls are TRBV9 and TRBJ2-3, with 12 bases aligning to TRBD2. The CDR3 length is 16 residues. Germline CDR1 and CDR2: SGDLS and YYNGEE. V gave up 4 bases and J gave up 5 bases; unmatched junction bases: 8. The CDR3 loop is CASSLRTSGTGDTQYF. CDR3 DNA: TGTGCCAGCAGCTTGAGGACTAGCGGGACGGGAGATACGCAGTATTTT.

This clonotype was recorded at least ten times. CDR3: CASSYSTRRLYSNQPQHF. CDR3 in DNA: TGTGCCAGCAGTTACTCTACGCGGCGGCTTTATAGCAATCAGCCCCAGCATTTT. The chain links TRBV6-6 to TRBJ1-5; D remains unclear. This CDR3 spans 18 amino acids. CDR1 and CDR2 from the germline V gene are MNHNY and SVGAGI (reference sequence). Trimming took 0 bases from V and 0 from J, leaving 15 bases between them.

This CDR3 reads CASAPRDTSYEQYF. The CDR3 DNA follows: TGTGCCAGCGCCCCCCGGGACACCTCCTACGAGCAGTACTTC. This chain uses TRBV27 with TRBJ2-7, with D tentatively TRBD1 (6 bases). The V end lost 8 bases, the J end lost 0 bases, and 14 bases lay between the germline ends. The germline CDR1 and CDR2 sequences are MNHEY and SMNVEV (reference sequence). CDR3 length: 14 residues.

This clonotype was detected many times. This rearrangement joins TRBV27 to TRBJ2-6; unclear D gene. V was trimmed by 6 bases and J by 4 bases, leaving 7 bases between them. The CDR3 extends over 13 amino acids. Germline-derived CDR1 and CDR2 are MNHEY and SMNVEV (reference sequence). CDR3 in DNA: TGTGCCAGCAGGGTTAGCGGGGCCAACGTCCTGACTTTC. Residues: CASRVSGANVLTF.

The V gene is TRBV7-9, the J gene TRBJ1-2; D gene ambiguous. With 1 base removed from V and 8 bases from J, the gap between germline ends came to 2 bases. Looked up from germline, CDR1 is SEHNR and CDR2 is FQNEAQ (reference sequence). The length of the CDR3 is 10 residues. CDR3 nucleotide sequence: TGTGCCAGCAGCTTAGACGGCTACACCTTC. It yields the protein CASSLDGYTF. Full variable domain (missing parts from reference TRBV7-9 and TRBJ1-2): DTGVSQNPRHKITKRGQNVTFRCDPISEHNRLYWYRQTLGQGPEFLTYFQNEAQLEKSRLLSDRFSAERPKGSFSTLEIQRTEQGDSAMYLCASSLDGYTFGSGTRLTVV.

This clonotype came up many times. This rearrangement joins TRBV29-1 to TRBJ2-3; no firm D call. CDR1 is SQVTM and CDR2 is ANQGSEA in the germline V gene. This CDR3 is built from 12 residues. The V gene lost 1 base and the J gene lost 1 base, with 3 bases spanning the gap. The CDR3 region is CSVEGGTDTQYF. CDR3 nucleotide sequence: TGCAGCGTTGAAGGGGGCACAGATACGCAGTATTTT.

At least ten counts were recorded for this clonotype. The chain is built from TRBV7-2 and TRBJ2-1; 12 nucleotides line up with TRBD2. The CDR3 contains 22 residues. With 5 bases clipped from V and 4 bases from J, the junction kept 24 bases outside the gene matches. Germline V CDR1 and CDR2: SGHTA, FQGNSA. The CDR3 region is CASSRPPGTGTTSGRPYNEQFF. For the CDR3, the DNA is TGTGCCAGCAGCCGCCCCCCCGGGACAGGGACCACTAGCGGGAGGCCTTACAATGAGCAGTTCTTC.

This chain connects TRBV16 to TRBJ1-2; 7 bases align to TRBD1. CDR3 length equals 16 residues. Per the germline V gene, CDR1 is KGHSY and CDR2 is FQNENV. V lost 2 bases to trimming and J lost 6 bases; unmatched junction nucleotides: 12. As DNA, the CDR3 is TGTGCCAGCAGCCAAGGGAAGGGGGCTGTAAGCAATGGCTACACCTTC. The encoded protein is CASSQGKGAVSNGYTF.

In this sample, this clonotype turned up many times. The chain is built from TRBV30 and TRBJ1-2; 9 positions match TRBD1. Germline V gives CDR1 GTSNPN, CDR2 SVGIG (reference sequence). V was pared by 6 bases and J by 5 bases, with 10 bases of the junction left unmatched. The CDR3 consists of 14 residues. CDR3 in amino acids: CACDRDRVWYGYTF. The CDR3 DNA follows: TGTGCCTGCGACCGGGACAGGGTGTGGTATGGCTACACCTTC.

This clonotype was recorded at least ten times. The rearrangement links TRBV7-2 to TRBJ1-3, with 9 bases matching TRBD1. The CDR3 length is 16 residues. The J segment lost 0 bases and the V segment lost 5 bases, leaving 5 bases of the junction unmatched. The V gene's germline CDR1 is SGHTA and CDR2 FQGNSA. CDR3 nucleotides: TGTGCCAGCAGCCCACAGGGGGCCCGCTCTGGAAACACCATATATTTT. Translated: CASSPQGARSGNTIYF.

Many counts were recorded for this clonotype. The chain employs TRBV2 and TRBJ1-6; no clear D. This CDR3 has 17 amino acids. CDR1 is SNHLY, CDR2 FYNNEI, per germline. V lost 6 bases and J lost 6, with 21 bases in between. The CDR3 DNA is TGTGCCAGCAGCGCCCAACCCCCGGGCCTAGTTAATTCACCCCTCCACTTT. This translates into CASSAQPPGLVNSPLHF.

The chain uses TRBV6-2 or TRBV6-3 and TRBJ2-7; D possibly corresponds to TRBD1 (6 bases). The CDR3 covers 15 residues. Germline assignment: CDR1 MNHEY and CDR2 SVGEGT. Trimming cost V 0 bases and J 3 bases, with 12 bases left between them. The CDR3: CASSYSGDIFYEQYF. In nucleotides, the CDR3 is TGTGCCAGCAGTTACTCGGGGGACATCTTCTACGAGCAGTACTTC.

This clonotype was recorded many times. CDR3 nucleotides: TGTGCCAGCAGTTTGGGGACAGGCGGTCCCTACGAGCAGTACTTC. As protein: CASSLGTGGPYEQYF. The rearrangement uses TRBV12-3 or TRBV12-4 and TRBJ2-7; 8 nucleotides line up with TRBD1. The V gene end was trimmed by 3 bases and the J gene end by 2 bases; junction bases not matched to a gene: 6. The CDR3 contains 15 residues.

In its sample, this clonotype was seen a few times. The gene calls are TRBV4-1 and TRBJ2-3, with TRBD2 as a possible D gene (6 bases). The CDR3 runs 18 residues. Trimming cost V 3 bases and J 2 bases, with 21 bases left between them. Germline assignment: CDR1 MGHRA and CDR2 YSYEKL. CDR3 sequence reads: CASSQIAIFRDFTDTQYF. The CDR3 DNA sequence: TGCGCCAGCAGCCAGATCGCCATTTTCCGGGACTTCACAGATACGCAGTATTTT.

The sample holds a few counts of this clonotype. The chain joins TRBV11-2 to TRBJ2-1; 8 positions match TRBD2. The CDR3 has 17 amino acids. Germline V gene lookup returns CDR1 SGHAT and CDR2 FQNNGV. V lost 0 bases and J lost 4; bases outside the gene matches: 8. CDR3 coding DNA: TGTGCCAGCAGCTTAGATCATGGGATAGCGGGGTACAATGAGCAGTTCTTC. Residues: CASSLDHGIAGYNEQFF.